This entry concerns a single T cell receptor beta chain. What it binds is unknown. Trimming shortened V by 4 bases and J by 3 bases, and 22 bases separated the two germline ends. The CDR3 is 18 amino acids. Germline-derived CDR1 and CDR2 are KGHSH and LQKENI. TCRdb independently ran MiXCR on the 5' RACE reads; one entry per CDR3 protein. The sample lists 550,000 to 700,000 distinct CDR3 sequences; about 18% were seen once. This record comes from a study of T-cell memory formation after mild COVID-19. Study in general: The study found TCR clusters largely donor specific.

The study's findings and limits: There was a balanced CD4/CD8 profile in clones contracting day 15 to 85, and later expanders leaned CD4+. CD4+ clones that contracted lay mainly in CM and EM; CD8+ ones lay in EMRA.

The clonotype comes from an adult woman who had mild COVID-19 (a few samples of this study predate the infection). Cell type and time point are not known. Source material: PBMCs or a T cell subset sorted from them (not recorded which). The rearrangement joins TRBV18 to TRBJ1-5; D not resolved. CDR3 bases: TGTGCCAGCTCACGGCGACAAAGGACGTCCGAAAACAATCAGCCCCAGCATTTT. Protein product: CASSRRQRTSENNQPQHF.